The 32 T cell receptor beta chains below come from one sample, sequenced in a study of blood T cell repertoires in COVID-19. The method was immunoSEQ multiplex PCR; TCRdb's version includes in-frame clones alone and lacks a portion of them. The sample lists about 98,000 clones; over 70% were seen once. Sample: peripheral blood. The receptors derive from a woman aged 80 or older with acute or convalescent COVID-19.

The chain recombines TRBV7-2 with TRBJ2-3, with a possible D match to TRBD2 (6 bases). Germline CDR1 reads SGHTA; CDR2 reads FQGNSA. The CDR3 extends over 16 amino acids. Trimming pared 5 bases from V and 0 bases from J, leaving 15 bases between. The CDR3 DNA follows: TGTGCCAGCAGCCCACTGAGGGGAGGAAGCACAGATACGCAGTATTTT. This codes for CASSPLRGGSTDTQYF.

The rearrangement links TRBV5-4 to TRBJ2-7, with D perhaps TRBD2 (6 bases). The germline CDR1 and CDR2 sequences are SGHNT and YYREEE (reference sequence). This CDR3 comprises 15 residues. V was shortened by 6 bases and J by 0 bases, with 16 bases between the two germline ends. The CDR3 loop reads CASKPAGPSSYEQYF. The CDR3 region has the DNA TGTGCCAGCAAGCCCGCGGGGCCAAGCTCCTACGAGCAGTACTTC.

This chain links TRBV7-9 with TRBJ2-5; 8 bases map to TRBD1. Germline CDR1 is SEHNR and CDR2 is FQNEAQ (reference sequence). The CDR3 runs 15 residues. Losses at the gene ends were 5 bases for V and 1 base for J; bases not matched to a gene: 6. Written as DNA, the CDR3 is TGTGCCAGCAGCCAAGACAGGGGAGGCCAAGAGACCCAGTACTTC. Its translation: CASSQDRGGQETQYF.

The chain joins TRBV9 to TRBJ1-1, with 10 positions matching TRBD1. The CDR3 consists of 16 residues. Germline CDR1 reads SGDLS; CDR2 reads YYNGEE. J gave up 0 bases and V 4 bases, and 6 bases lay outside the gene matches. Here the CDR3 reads CASSLTGTGVNTEAFF. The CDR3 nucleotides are TGTGCCAGCAGCTTAACCGGGACAGGGGTGAACACTGAAGCTTTCTTT.

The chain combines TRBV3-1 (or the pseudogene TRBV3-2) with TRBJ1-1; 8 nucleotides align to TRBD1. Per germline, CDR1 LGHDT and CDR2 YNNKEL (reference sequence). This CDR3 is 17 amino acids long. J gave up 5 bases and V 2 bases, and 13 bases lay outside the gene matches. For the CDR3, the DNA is TGTGCCAGCAGCCAATCCGACAGGGGCCGACGAGGGACTGAAGCTTTCTTT. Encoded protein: CASSQSDRGRRGTEAFF.

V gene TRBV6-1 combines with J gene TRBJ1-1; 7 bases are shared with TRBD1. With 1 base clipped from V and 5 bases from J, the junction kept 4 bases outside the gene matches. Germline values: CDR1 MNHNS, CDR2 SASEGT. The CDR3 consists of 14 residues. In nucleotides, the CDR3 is TGTGCCAGCAGTGAAGGGACAGGATTGACTGAAGCTTTCTTT. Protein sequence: CASSEGTGLTEAFF.

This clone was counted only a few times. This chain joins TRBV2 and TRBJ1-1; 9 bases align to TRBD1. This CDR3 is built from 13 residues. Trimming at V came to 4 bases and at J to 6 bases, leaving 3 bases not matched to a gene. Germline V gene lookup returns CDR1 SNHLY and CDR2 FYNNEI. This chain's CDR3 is CASSGDRGSEAFF. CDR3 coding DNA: TGTGCCAGCAGTGGCGACAGGGGGTCTGAAGCTTTCTTT.

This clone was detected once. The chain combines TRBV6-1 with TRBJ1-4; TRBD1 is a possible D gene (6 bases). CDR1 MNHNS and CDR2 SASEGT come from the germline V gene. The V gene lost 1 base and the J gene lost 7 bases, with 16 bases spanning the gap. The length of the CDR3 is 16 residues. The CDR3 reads CASSEVQNRVREKLFF. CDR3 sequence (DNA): TGTGCCAGCAGTGAAGTACAGAACAGGGTTCGTGAAAAACTGTTTTTT.

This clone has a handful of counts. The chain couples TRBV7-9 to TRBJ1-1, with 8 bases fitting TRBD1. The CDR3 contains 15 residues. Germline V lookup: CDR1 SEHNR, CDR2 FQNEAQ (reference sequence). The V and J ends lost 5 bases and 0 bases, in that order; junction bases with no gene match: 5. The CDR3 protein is CASSPRQGMNTEAFF. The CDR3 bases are TGTGCCAGCAGCCCAAGACAGGGGATGAACACTGAAGCTTTCTTT.

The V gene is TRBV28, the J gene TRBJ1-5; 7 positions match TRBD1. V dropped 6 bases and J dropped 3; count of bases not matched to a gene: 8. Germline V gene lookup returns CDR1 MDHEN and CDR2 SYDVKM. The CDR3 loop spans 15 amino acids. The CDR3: CASSPGTASNQPQHF. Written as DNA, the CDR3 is TGTGCCAGCAGCCCTGGGACAGCCTCCAATCAGCCCCAGCATTTT.

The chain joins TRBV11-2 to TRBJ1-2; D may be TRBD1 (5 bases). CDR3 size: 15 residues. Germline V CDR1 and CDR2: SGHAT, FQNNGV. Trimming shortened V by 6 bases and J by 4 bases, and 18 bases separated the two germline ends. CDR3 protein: CASRPAGGRVYGYTF. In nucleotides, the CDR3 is TGTGCCAGCAGGCCCGCGGGGGGTAGGGTCTATGGCTACACCTTC.

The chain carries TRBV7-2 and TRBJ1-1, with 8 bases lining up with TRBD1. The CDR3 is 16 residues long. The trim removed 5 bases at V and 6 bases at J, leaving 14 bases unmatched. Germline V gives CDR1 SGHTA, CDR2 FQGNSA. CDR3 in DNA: TGTGCCAGCAGCGACGACAGGGGAAGAGGCCGGGCTGAAGCTTTCTTT. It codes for CASSDDRGRGRAEAFF. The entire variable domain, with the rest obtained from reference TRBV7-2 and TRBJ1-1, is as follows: GAGVSQSPSNKVTEKGKDVELRCDPISGHTALYWYRQSLGQGLEFLIYFQGNSAPDKSGLPSDRFSAERTGGSVSTLTIQRTQQEDSAVYLCASSDDRGRGRAEAFFGQGTRLTVV.

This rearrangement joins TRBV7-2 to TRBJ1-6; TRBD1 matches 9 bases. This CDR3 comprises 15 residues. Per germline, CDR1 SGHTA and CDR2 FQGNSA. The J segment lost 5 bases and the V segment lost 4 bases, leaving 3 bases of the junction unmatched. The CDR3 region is CASSYRDRDNSPLHF. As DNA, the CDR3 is TGTGCCAGCAGCTACCGGGACAGGGATAATTCACCCCTCCACTTT.

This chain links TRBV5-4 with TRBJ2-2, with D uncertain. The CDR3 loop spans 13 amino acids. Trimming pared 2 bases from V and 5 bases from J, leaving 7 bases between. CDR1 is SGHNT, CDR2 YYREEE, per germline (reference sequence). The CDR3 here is CASSFTYTGELFF. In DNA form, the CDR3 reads TGTGCCAGCAGCTTTACCTATACCGGGGAGCTGTTTTTT.

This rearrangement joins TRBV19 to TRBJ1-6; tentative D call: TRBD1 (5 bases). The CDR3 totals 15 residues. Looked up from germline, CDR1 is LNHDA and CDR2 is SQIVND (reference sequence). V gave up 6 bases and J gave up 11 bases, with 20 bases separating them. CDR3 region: CASREPRSQGAPLHF. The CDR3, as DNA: TGTGCCAGTAGGGAGCCCAGGTCTCAAGGGGCACCCCTCCACTTT. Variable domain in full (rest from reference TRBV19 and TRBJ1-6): DGGITQSPKYLFRKEGQNVTLSCEQNLNHDAMYWYRQDPGQGLRLIYYSQIVNDFQKGDIAEGYSVSREKKESFPLTVTSAQKNPTAFYLCASREPRSQGAPLHFGNGTRLTVT.

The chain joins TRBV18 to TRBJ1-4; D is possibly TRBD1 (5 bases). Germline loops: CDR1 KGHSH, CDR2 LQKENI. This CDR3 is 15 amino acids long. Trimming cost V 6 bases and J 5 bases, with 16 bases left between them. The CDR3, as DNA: TGTGCCAGCTCTCCGGAAGACAGCTCAAATGAAAAACTGTTTTTT. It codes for CASSPEDSSNEKLFF.

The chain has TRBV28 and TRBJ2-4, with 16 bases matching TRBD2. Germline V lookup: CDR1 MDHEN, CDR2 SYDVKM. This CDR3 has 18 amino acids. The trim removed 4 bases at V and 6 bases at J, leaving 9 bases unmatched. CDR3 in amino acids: CASSSPGTSGGARNIQYF. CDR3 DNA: TGTGCCAGCAGTTCCCCCGGGACTAGCGGGGGGGCGCGAAACATTCAGTACTTC. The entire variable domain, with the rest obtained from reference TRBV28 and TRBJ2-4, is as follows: DVKVTQSSRYLVKRTGEKVFLECVQDMDHENMFWYRQDPGLGLRLIYFSYDVKMKEKGDIPEGYSVSREKKERFSLILESASTNQTSMYLCASSSPGTSGGARNIQYFGAGTRLSVL.

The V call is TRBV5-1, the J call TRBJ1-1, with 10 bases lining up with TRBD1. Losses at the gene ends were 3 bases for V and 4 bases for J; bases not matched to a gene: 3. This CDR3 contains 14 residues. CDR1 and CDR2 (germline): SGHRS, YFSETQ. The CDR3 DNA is TGCGCCAGCAGCTCCCGGACAGGGGGCACTGAAGCTTTCTTT. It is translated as CASSSRTGGTEAFF.

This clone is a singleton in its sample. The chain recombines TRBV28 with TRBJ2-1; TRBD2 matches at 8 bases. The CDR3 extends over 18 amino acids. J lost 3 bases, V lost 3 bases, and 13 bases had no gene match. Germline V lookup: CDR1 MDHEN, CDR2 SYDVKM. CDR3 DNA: TGTGCCAGCAGTTTGAATTCGGGGGGGGCGTTTTTCTACAATGAGCAGTTCTTC. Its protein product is CASSLNSGGAFFYNEQFF.

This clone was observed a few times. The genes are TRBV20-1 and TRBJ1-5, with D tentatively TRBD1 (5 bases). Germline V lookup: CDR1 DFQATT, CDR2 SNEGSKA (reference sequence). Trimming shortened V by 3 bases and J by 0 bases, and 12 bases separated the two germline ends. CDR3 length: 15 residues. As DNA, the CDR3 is TGCAGTGCTAGTGGGGCACAGTATAGCAATCAGCCCCAGCATTTT. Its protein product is CSASGAQYSNQPQHF.

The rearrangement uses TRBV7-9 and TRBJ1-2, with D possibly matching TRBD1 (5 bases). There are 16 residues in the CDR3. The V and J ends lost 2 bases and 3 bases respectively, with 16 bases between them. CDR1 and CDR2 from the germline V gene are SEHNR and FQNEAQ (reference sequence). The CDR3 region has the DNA TGTGCCAGCAGCTTACGGGGGGGTGGAGGATACTATGGCTACACCTTC. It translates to CASSLRGGGGYYGYTF.

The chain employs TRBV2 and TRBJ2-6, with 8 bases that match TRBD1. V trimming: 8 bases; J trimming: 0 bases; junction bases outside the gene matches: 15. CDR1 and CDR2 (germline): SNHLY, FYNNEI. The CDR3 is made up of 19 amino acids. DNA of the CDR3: TGTGCCAGCCATCAGGGGGCTCCTTCCCATACCTCTGGGGCCAACGTCCTGACTTTC. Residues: CASHQGAPSHTSGANVLTF.

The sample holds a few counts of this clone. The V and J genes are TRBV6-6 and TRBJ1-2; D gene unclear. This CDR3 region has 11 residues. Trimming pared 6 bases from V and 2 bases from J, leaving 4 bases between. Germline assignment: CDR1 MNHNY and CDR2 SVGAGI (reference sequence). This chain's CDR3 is CASRANYGYTF. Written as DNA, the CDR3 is TGTGCCAGCAGGGCCAACTATGGCTACACCTTC.

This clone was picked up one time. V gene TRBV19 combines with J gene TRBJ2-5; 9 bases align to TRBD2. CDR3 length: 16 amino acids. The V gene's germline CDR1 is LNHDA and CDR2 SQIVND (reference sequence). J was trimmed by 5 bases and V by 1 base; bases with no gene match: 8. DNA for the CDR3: TGTGCCAGTAGTATAGTGGGCCTAGCGGGGATGGAGACCCAGTACTTC. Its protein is CASSIVGLAGMETQYF.

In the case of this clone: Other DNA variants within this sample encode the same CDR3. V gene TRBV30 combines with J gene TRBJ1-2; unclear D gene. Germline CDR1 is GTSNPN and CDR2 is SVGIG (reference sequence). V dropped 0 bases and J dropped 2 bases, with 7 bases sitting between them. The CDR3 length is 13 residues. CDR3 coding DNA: TGTGCCTGGAGTGTTAGCCAGAACTATGGCTACACCTTC. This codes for CAWSVSQNYGYTF. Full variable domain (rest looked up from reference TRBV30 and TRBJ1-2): SQTIHQWPATLVQPVGSPLSLECTVEGTSNPNLYWYRQAAGRGLQLLFYSVGIGQISSEVPQNLSASRPQDRQFILSSKKLLLSDSGFYLCAWSVSQNYGYTFGSGTRLTVV.

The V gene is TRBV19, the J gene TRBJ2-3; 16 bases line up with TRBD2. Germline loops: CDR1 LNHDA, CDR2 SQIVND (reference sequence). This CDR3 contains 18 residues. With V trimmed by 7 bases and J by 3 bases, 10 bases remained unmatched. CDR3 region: CASTHPGLAGGRTDTQYF. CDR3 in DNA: TGTGCCAGTACCCATCCGGGACTAGCGGGGGGGCGGACAGATACGCAGTATTTT.

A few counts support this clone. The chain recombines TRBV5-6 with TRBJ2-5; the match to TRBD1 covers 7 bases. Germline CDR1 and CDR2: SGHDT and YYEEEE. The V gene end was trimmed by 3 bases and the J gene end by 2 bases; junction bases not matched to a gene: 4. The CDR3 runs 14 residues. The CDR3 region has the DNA TGTGCCAGCAGCTCCGGGACAGAGCAAGAGACCCAGTACTTC. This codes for CASSSGTEQETQYF.

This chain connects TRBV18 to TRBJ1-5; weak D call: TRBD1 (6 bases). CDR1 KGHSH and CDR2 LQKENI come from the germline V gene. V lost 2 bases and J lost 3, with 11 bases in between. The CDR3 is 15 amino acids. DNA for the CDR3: TGTGCCAGCTCACCAACACAGGGCCACAATCAGCCCCAGCATTTT. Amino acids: CASSPTQGHNQPQHF.

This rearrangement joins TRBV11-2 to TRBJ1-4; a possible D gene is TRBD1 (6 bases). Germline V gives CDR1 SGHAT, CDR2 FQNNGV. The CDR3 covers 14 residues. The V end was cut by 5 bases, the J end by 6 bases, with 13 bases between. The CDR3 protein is CASSPGHDHEKLFF. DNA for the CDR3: TGTGCCAGCAGCCCGGGACACGATCATGAAAAACTGTTTTTT.

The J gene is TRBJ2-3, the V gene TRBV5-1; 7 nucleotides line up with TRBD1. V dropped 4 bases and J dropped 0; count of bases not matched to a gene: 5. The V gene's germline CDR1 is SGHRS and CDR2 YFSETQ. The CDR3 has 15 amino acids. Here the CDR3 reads CASSTGQASTDTQYF. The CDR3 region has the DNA TGCGCCAGCAGCACCGGACAGGCTAGCACAGATACGCAGTATTTT. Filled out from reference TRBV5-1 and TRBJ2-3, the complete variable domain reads KAGVTQTPRYLIKTRGQQVTLSCSPISGHRSVSWYQQTPGQGLQFLFEYFSETQRNKGNFPGRFSGRQFSNSRSEMNVSTLELGDSALYLCASSTGQASTDTQYFGPGTRLTVL.

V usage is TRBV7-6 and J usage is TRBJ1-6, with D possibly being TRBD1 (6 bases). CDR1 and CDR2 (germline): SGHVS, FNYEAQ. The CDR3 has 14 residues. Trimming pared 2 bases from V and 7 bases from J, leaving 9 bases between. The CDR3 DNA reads TGTGCCAGCAGCTTACACAGGGAGAATTCACCCCTCCACTTT. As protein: CASSLHRENSPLHF.

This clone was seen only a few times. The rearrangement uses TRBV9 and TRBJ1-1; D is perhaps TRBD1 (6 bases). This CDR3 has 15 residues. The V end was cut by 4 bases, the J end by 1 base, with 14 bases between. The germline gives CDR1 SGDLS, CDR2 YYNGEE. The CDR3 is CASSPVGQTNTEAFF. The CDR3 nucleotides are TGTGCCAGCAGCCCAGTCGGACAGACGAACACTGAAGCTTTCTTT.